This entry lists 15 T cell receptor beta chains sequenced from one sample in a study of identical twins. Each CDR3 protein gets one entry after TCRdb re-called the 5' RACE reads with MiXCR. The sample lists 15,000 to 20,000 distinct CDR3 sequences; 69% were seen once. Sequenced input: memory (CD45RO+) T cells sorted from blood. The source of these receptors is a woman aged 18-29 years in good health. This table probably holds off-target reads from a library built for another chain.

The chain is built from TRBV3-1 and TRBJ1-2, with D unclear. Germline CDR1 LGHDT, CDR2 YNNKEL (reference sequence). The V and J ends lost 0 bases and 8 bases respectively, with 10 bases between them. This CDR3 has 13 residues. This chain's CDR3 is CASSQDPTAGYTF. For the CDR3, the DNA is TGTGCCAGCAGCCAAGACCCGACGGCAGGCTACACCTTC.

V usage is TRBV10-3 and J usage is TRBJ1-2; D possibly corresponds to TRBD1 (6 bases). CDR1 is ENHRY and CDR2 is SYGVKD in the germline V gene. The germline V and J ends were trimmed by 3 bases and 5 bases, with 19 bases remaining between them. The CDR3 sequence is 16 residues long. The CDR3 sequence is CAISDYSGGARYGYTF. The CDR3 nucleotides read TGTGCCATCAGTGACTATTCGGGGGGCGCTAGGTATGGCTACACCTTC.

This clonotype was observed a handful of times. This chain joins TRBV20-1 and TRBJ2-1; D ambiguous. The CDR3 extends over 16 amino acids. Germline V gene lookup returns CDR1 DFQATT and CDR2 SNEGSKA (reference sequence). With 7 bases removed from V and 1 base from J, the gap between germline ends came to 20 bases. The DNA of the CDR3 is TGCAGTGTGTACGGATACCGAGACTCTTCCTACAATGAGCAGTTCTTC. It translates to CSVYGYRDSSYNEQFF.

This chain joins TRBV20-1 and TRBJ2-3; the match to TRBD2 covers 8 bases. Germline CDR1 reads DFQATT; CDR2 reads SNEGSKA (reference sequence). The CDR3 spans 13 residues. The junction had 1 base not matched to a gene; V was cut back by 5 bases and J by 0 bases. The CDR3 is CSAPSGSTDTQYF. In DNA, the CDR3 is TGCAGTGCTCCTAGCGGGAGCACAGATACGCAGTATTTT.

The V call is TRBV6-5, the J call TRBJ2-1, with D perhaps TRBD1 (6 bases). The CDR3 extends over 15 amino acids. Germline CDR1 is MNHEY and CDR2 is SVGAGI. The V and J ends lost 4 bases and 2 bases respectively, with 12 bases between them. DNA of the CDR3: TGTGCCAGCAGTTCACAGGGATCTGCCTACAATGAGCAGTTCTTC. Translation gives CASSSQGSAYNEQFF.

This chain links TRBV28 with TRBJ2-3; D is perhaps TRBD1 or TRBD2 (6 bases each). With 10 bases removed from V and 0 bases from J, the gap between germline ends came to 17 bases. CDR3 length: 15 amino acids. Germline V CDR1 and CDR2: MDHEN, SYDVKM. The CDR3 DNA reads as TGTGCCATCCCCTCGGGGGCAGGGAGCACAGATACGCAGTATTTT. Translated: CAIPSGAGSTDTQYF.

This rearrangement joins TRBV6-5 to TRBJ2-5, with D possibly TRBD1 on 6 matching bases. Germline assignment: CDR1 MNHEY and CDR2 SVGAGI. This CDR3 comprises 14 residues. The V gene lost 2 bases and the J gene lost 4 bases, with 11 bases spanning the gap. The CDR3 sequence: CASSYKARGETQYF. For the CDR3, the DNA is TGTGCCAGCAGTTACAAGGCCAGGGGAGAGACCCAGTACTTC.

This clonotype came up once. This chain links TRBV3-1 with TRBJ2-7, with D perhaps TRBD1 (5 bases). CDR1 LGHDT and CDR2 YNNKEL come from the germline V gene (reference sequence). The CDR3 extends over 12 amino acids. Trimming removed 5 bases from V and 1 base from J, with 6 bases in between. The CDR3 region is CASSSGSYEQYF. Written as DNA, the CDR3 is TGTGCCAGCAGCTCAGGGTCCTACGAGCAGTACTTC.

The rearrangement uses TRBV12-3 or TRBV12-4 and TRBJ2-4; no clear D gene. V was cut by 6 bases and J by 6 bases, with 12 bases left in between. The CDR3 spans 13 residues. CDR3 nucleotide sequence: TGTGCCAGCAGCCTAGGGTCGGTAAACATTCAGTACTTC. It is translated as CASSLGSVNIQYF.

The V gene is TRBV12-3 or TRBV12-4, the J gene TRBJ2-7, with D hard to call. CDR3 length equals 15 residues. Trimming shortened V by 2 bases and J by 6 bases, and 17 bases separated the two germline ends. The CDR3 region has the DNA TGTGCCAGCAGTTTAACGGTAGTGGCGCACGGCGAGCAGTACTTC. Protein product: CASSLTVVAHGEQYF.

The rearrangement uses TRBV4-3 and TRBJ2-2; 11 bases are shared with TRBD2. The V gene's germline CDR1 is LGHNA and CDR2 YSLEER. V shed 0 bases and J 8 bases; nucleotides not matched to a gene: 5. The CDR3 is 16 residues long. For the CDR3, the DNA is TGCGCCAGCAGCCAAGATAGCGGGAGGGGCTCTGGGGAGCTGTTTTTT. This codes for CASSQDSGRGSGELFF.

The chain has TRBV20-1 and TRBJ2-7, with D uncertain. The CDR3 runs 15 residues. Trimming took off 0 bases at V and 0 bases at J, with 12 bases between the two ends. Germline lookup yields CDR1 DFQATT and CDR2 SNEGSKA (reference sequence). The CDR3 sequence is CSARDLDFSSYEQYF. CDR3 nucleotides: TGCAGTGCTAGAGATCTTGATTTTAGCTCCTACGAGCAGTACTTC.

The gene calls are TRBV12-3 or TRBV12-4 and TRBJ1-1, with no clear D. CDR3 length equals 11 residues. With 4 bases removed from V and 8 bases from J, the gap between germline ends came to 8 bases. CDR3 residues: CASSYQAEAFF. In DNA, the CDR3 is TGTGCCAGCAGTTACCAGGCGGAAGCTTTCTTT.

The CDR3 nucleotides are TGCAGCGTTGACAGAGGGGCCCTCCGGGATGAGCAGTTCTTC. Translation gives CSVDRGALRDEQFF. The chain carries TRBV29-1 and TRBJ2-1; either TRBD1 or TRBD2 may fit D (5 bases each). Trimming took off 3 bases at V and 8 bases at J, with 17 bases between the two ends. The CDR3 totals 14 residues. Germline V gene sequence: CDR1 SQVTM, CDR2 ANQGSEA.

The genes are TRBV18 and TRBJ2-7, with D possibly matching TRBD2 (6 bases). The germline V gene has CDR1 KGHSH and CDR2 LQKENI. The V gene lost 2 bases and the J gene lost 4 bases, with 12 bases spanning the gap. The CDR3 is 14 amino acids. DNA of the CDR3: TGTGCCAGCTCACCATCGGGACTCCCATACGAGCAGTACTTC. This encodes CASSPSGLPYEQYF. Full variable domain (outside the CDR3, taken from reference TRBV18 and TRBJ2-7): NAGVMQNPRHLVRRRGQEARLRCSPMKGHSHVYWYRQLPEEGLKFMVYLQKENIIDESGMPKERFSAEFPKEGPSILRIQQVVRGDSAAYFCASSPSGLPYEQYFGPGTRLTVT.